What follows describes a single T cell receptor beta chain. This specimen comes from a study of blood T cell repertoires in COVID-19. For the study at large: Specimens from acute and convalescent COVID-19 originated in the United States, Italy and Spain. PBMCs, B-cell-depleted T cells, or T cells provided the cDNA or gDNA that made up the material.

The Seattle patients joined while their infection was active and were tracked longitudinally afterward. In the source study's methods: Nucleated cell counts were estimated from reference gene primer amplification. Using immunoSEQ multiplex PCR, the repertoire was profiled, and TCRdb retains in-frame clones only, with some absent. From that table come the V and J calls and clone size; the DNA was used to work out D and trimming. The table lists fewer than 300,000 clones, roughly nine tenths of them singletons. The CDR3 is 15 amino acids. The V end was cut by 10 bases, the J end by 2 bases, with 19 bases between. Looked up from germline, CDR1 is SNHLY and CDR2 is FYNNEI.

Sequencing used peripheral blood. The rearrangement joins TRBV2 to TRBJ2-3; TRBD1 is a possible D gene (6 bases). This TCR was sampled from a woman in her 30s with COVID-19, enrolled during active disease. The CDR3 is CATGTPRRLTDTQYF. Written as DNA, the CDR3 is TGTGCCACCGGGACACCCAGGCGTCTCACAGATACGCAGTATTTT.